In its sample, the clone carrying this T cell receptor (beta chain) is medium-sized. Antigen specificity is unknown. The CDR3 totals 14 residues. Germline-derived CDR1 and CDR2 are MNHEY and SVGAGI. Between the trimmed V and J ends, which lost 4 bases and 6 bases, there was a span of 10 bases. The data originate from a study of T cell repertoires in aging, cancer and after chemotherapy. Overall study findings and caveats: In healthy donors, age-related TCR diversity loss mainly reflected lost richness. In each cancer cohort, median generation probability increased across chemotherapy, suggesting thymic output rebounded. Untreated cancer patients had significantly lower blood TCR diversity than age-matched healthy donors.

The template was genomic DNA from peripheral blood, not RNA. TRB rearrangements spanning V, D and J were amplified using mixed TRB-A/B primers. Each CDR3 protein is one row after TCRdb ran MiXCR on the multiplex PCR reads. This table holds roughly 8,600 distinct CDR3 sequences, 25% found once. The rearrangement uses TRBV6-5 and TRBJ1-6; no clear D gene. Source material: blood. This receptor was identified in a human donor with a blood cancer. The CDR3 DNA reads TGTGCCAGCAGTTTAGGGTTGGGTAATTCACCCCTCCACTTT. This gives the protein CASSLGLGNSPLHF.